The present T cell receptor beta chain was sequenced within a study of blood T cell repertoires in COVID-19. Study in general: The study drew acute and convalescent COVID-19 samples from the United States, Italy and Spain. PBMCs, B-cell-depleted T cells, or T cells provided the cDNA or gDNA that made up the material.

Germline loops: CDR1 SGHTA, CDR2 FQGTGA. The CDR3 is made up of 13 amino acids. Between the trimmed V and J ends, which lost 2 bases and 5 bases, there was a span of 7 bases. In the source study's methods: Amplifying reference gene primers gave estimates of nucleated cell counts. The table came from immunoSEQ multiplex PCR; TCRdb's copy has only in-frame clones and leaves some out. That table gives V, J and clone size, and the DNA gave D and trimming. The sample lists around 200,000 clones, roughly 80% seen once, with approximately 13% in the top ten. This TCR was recovered from a man aged 45-65 years who had recovered from COVID-19. This chain connects TRBV7-3 to TRBJ2-1, with unresolved D. Sequencing input: peripheral blood. CDR3 in DNA: TGTGCCAGCAGCTTATGGGCAAACAATGAGCAGTTCTTC. Amino acids: CASSLWANNEQFF.